The 31 T cell receptor beta chains in this list originate from one sample, sequenced in a study of T-cell memory formation after mild COVID-19. In TCRdb, the 5' RACE reads were re-called with MiXCR into one record per CDR3 protein. The table has approximately 250,000 distinct CDR3 sequences, 15% to 20% seen once. The sequenced material came from PBMCs or a T cell subset sorted from them (not recorded which). These receptors were obtained from a man younger than 35 who had mild COVID-19 (a few samples of this study predate the infection). Cell type and time point are not known.

Note on this clonotype: An end of the junction does not agree with germline; a read error may underlie this. This chain links TRBV23-1 with TRBJ2-1; D gene uncertain. TRBV23-1 is given ORF status, its function remaining uncertain. The length of the CDR3 is 15 residues. The CDR3: CASSQRASPLDGLIF. The DNA for the CDR3 is TGCGCCAGCAGTCAACGAGCCTCGCCCTTGGACGGTCTGATCTTC.

The J gene is TRBJ1-6, the V gene TRBV27; D is unclear. The CDR3 totals 13 residues. Between the trimmed V and J ends, which lost 7 bases and 6 bases, there was a span of 10 bases. Germline lookup yields CDR1 MNHEY and CDR2 SMNVEV (reference sequence). Here the CDR3 DNA reads TGTGCCAGCACGTGGTGCCGTAATTCACCCCTCCACTTT. This encodes CASTWCRNSPLHF.

In this sample, this clonotype turned up a few times. The chain is built from TRBV18 and TRBJ2-3; TRBD1 matches at 7 bases. The V gene end was trimmed by 5 bases and the J gene end by 2 bases; junction bases not matched to a gene: 7. The CDR3 has 15 amino acids. From germline, CDR1 is KGHSH and CDR2 LQKENI. CDR3 sequence: CASSSLGGVTDTQYF. CDR3 coding DNA: TGTGCCAGCTCATCGTTAGGGGGCGTCACAGATACGCAGTATTTT.

The count of this clonotype is one. The V gene is TRBV5-4, the J gene TRBJ1-5; possible D gene TRBD1, 5 bases. Germline V gene data show CDR1 as SGHNT and CDR2 as YYREEE (reference sequence). This CDR3 is built from 12 residues. Between the trimmed V and J ends, which lost 2 bases and 7 bases, there was a span of 7 bases. As DNA, the CDR3 is TGTGCCAGCAGCTTAGGGACGCAGCCCCAGCATTTT. Its translation is CASSLGTQPQHF.

The chain recombines TRBV7-9 with TRBJ2-5; 7 nucleotides agree with TRBD1. J lost 2 bases, V lost 5 bases, and 11 bases had no gene match. Germline CDR1 is SEHNR and CDR2 is FQNEAQ (reference sequence). CDR3 length: 16 residues. CDR3 in amino acids: CASSMMTGREQETQYF. The CDR3 DNA reads as TGTGCCAGCAGCATGATGACAGGGAGAGAGCAAGAGACCCAGTACTTC.

The V and J genes are TRBV7-2 and TRBJ1-2, with 7 nucleotides matching TRBD1. The CDR3 is made up of 16 amino acids. V dropped 4 bases and J dropped 2; count of bases not matched to a gene: 10. CDR1 and CDR2 from the germline V gene are SGHTA and FQGNSA. The CDR3 nucleotides are TGTGCCAGCAGCTCCGCGGGAGGGGGCAGAAACTATGGCTACACCTTC. Translated, it gives CASSSAGGGRNYGYTF.

This clonotype was observed a handful of times. The chain recombines TRBV11-2 with TRBJ2-2, with 7 bases fitting TRBD2. CDR1 SGHAT and CDR2 FQNNGV come from the germline V gene. The junction had 8 bases not matched to a gene; V was cut back by 0 bases and J by 4 bases. CDR3 size: 17 residues. Here the CDR3 reads CASSLDPGRVSTGELFF. CDR3 bases: TGTGCCAGCAGCTTAGATCCGGGGAGGGTGAGCACCGGGGAGCTGTTTTTT.

The gene calls are TRBV6-5 and TRBJ2-2; 7 bases are shared with TRBD2. Germline V lookup: CDR1 MNHEY, CDR2 SVGAGI. The CDR3 loop spans 14 amino acids. Trimming removed 0 bases from V and 13 bases from J; junction bases left unmatched: 8. The CDR3 DNA follows: TGTGCCAGCAGTTACTCGGGGGGGATATCGCGGCTGTTTTTT. It translates to CASSYSGGISRLFF.

The rearrangement uses TRBV29-1 and TRBJ1-5, with TRBD1 matching over 7 bases. Germline V gene sequence: CDR1 SQVTM, CDR2 ANQGSEA. The J segment lost 6 bases and the V segment lost 3 bases, leaving 5 bases of the junction unmatched. This CDR3 is built from 13 residues. As DNA, the CDR3 is TGCAGCGTTGAGAGCCAGGGGGGTCAGCCCCAGCATTTT. This codes for CSVESQGGQPQHF.

J is TRBJ1-1 and V is TRBV6-5, with D possibly being TRBD1 (5 bases). The CDR3 totals 13 residues. Germline V CDR1 and CDR2: MNHEY, SVGAGI. The germline V and J ends were trimmed by 6 bases and 3 bases, with 11 bases remaining between them. The CDR3 loop is CASSSGTYTEAFF. The CDR3 DNA reads as TGTGCCAGCAGCTCCGGGACTTACACTGAAGCTTTCTTT.

Only a few counts were recorded for this clonotype. The chain uses TRBV20-1 and TRBJ2-2, with 7 bases aligning to TRBD2. The CDR3 has 16 residues. Germline V CDR1 and CDR2: DFQATT, SNEGSKA (reference sequence). The V and J ends lost 0 bases and 6 bases, in that order; junction bases with no gene match: 10. The CDR3, as DNA: TGCAGTGCTAGAGATCAATCGGGGGGTCGGGCCGGGGAGCTGTTTTTT. It encodes CSARDQSGGRAGELFF.

The V and J genes are TRBV4-1 and TRBJ2-5; TRBD2 might be the D (5 bases). The CDR3 sequence is 13 residues long. V gave up 2 bases and J gave up 5 bases, with 9 bases separating them. Looked up from germline, CDR1 is MGHRA and CDR2 is YSYEKL. CDR3 sequence: CASSQWRWETQYF. CDR3 in DNA: TGCGCCAGCAGCCAATGGAGGTGGGAGACCCAGTACTTC.

There are a few counts of this clonotype. This chain links TRBV5-5 with TRBJ1-2; 8 nucleotides line up with TRBD1. The V gene's germline CDR1 is SGHKS and CDR2 YYEKEE (reference sequence). J lost 5 bases, V lost 4 bases, and 7 bases had no gene match. The CDR3 has 14 amino acids. For the CDR3, the DNA is TGTGCCAGCAGCCACGGACAGGGTGGATATGGCTACACCTTC. Amino acid sequence: CASSHGQGGYGYTF.

The rearrangement joins TRBV11-2 to TRBJ2-1; 9 bases are a match to TRBD2. The CDR3 runs to 15 residues. V lost 5 bases to trimming and J lost 6 bases; unmatched junction nucleotides: 8. Germline values: CDR1 SGHAT, CDR2 FQNNGV. For the CDR3, the DNA is TGTGCCAGCAGCCCAAGAAGCGGGGGGTCCAATGAGCAGTTCTTC. Translating it yields CASSPRSGGSNEQFF.

This chain connects TRBV6-2 or TRBV6-3 to TRBJ1-2; no firm D call. Germline-derived CDR1 and CDR2 are MNHEY and SVGEGT. This CDR3 is 13 amino acids long. Trimming stripped 0 bases from V and 7 bases from J, with 9 bases between. The CDR3 region has the DNA TGTGCCAGCAGTTACTCGTGGGGAATTGGCTACACCTTC. Encoded protein: CASSYSWGIGYTF.

The chain links TRBV6-2 or TRBV6-3 to TRBJ1-4; 7 positions match TRBD1. V gave up 4 bases and J gave up 0 bases; unmatched junction bases: 5. CDR3 length: 16 amino acids. Per germline, CDR1 MNHEY and CDR2 SVGEGT. Written as DNA, the CDR3 is TGTGCCAGCAGTTGGGACAGTCGTTCAACTAATGAAAAACTGTTTTTT. Its translation is CASSWDSRSTNEKLFF.

This clonotype was seen ten or more times. The CDR3 reads CASSTPTGELFF. The CDR3 DNA is TGTGCCAGCAGCACTCCCACCGGGGAGCTGTTTTTT. The gene calls are TRBV7-3 and TRBJ2-2, with D unresolved. Germline lookup yields CDR1 SGHTA and CDR2 FQGTGA. CDR3 size: 12 residues. V lost 5 bases and J lost 4, with 5 bases in between.

Written as DNA, the CDR3 is TGTGCCAGCAGCCTTCAATCTTGGACTGAAGCTTTCTTT. It encodes CASSLQSWTEAFF. The rearrangement joins TRBV7-3 to TRBJ1-1; no reliable D call. Per germline, CDR1 SGHTA and CDR2 FQGTGA. The CDR3 length is 13 residues. The ends were cut back, 5 bases at V and 5 bases at J, with 12 bases in the middle.

The gene calls are TRBV7-8 and TRBJ2-1, with D possibly being TRBD2 (7 bases). This CDR3 has 15 residues. Trimming removed 6 bases from V and 2 bases from J, with 14 bases in between. CDR1 and CDR2 from the germline V gene are SGHVS and FQNEAQ. The CDR3, as DNA: TGTGCCAGCAGGAGGGAGGGGGGTCCCTACAATGAGCAGTTCTTC. This translates into CASRREGGPYNEQFF.

The chain recombines TRBV12-3 or TRBV12-4 with TRBJ2-3; 13 bases are shared with TRBD2. CDR3 length: 15 amino acids. V gave up 7 bases and J gave up 5 bases; unmatched junction bases: 6. The CDR3 sequence: CASNRLAGGGDTQYF. As DNA, the CDR3 is TGTGCCAGCAACAGACTAGCGGGGGGTGGAGATACGCAGTATTTT.

The V gene is TRBV29-1, the J gene TRBJ1-1; D remains unclear. CDR3 length equals 11 residues. V was shortened by 2 bases and J by 4 bases, with 5 bases between the two germline ends. Germline CDR1 is SQVTM and CDR2 is ANQGSEA. The CDR3 sequence: CSVEITTEAFF. CDR3 nucleotide sequence: TGCAGCGTTGAAATCACCACTGAAGCTTTCTTT.

Only a few counts were recorded for this clonotype. The genes are TRBV11-2 and TRBJ2-7; 8 nucleotides agree with TRBD1. J was trimmed by 4 bases and V by 5 bases; bases with no gene match: 7. This CDR3 spans 14 amino acids. In germline, CDR1 is SGHAT, CDR2 FQNNGV. The DNA for the CDR3 is TGTGCCAGCAGCCTGACAGGGGAGGCTTACGAGCAGTACTTC. It yields the protein CASSLTGEAYEQYF.

V and J are TRBV30 and TRBJ2-2; D unresolved. The CDR3 length is 14 residues. V was trimmed by 1 base and J by 0 bases, leaving 6 bases between them. Germline CDR1 GTSNPN, CDR2 SVGIG (reference sequence). The DNA of the CDR3 is TGTGCCTGGAGTGAGGCAGCGAACACCGGGGAGCTGTTTTTT. It specifies CAWSEAANTGELFF.

J is TRBJ1-4 and V is TRBV4-1; D is undetermined. The CDR3 contains 15 residues. Germline V CDR1 and CDR2: MGHRA, YSYEKL. Between the trimmed V and J ends, which lost 4 bases and 0 bases, there was a span of 9 bases. The CDR3 reads CASSRAQPTNEKLFF. As DNA, the CDR3 is TGCGCCAGCAGCCGAGCGCAACCAACTAATGAAAAACTGTTTTTT.

This clonotype was observed a few times. This chain uses TRBV5-1 with TRBJ2-2; perhaps TRBD2 as D (5 bases). CDR1 is SGHRS and CDR2 is YFSETQ in the germline V gene. The germline V and J ends were trimmed by 1 base and 6 bases, with 13 bases remaining between them. The CDR3 sequence is 15 residues long. CDR3 sequence: CASSLFSNGAGELFF. CDR3 coding DNA: TGCGCCAGCAGCTTGTTCTCAAACGGGGCCGGGGAGCTGTTTTTT.

The gene calls are TRBV4-1 and TRBJ1-1; the D gene is possibly TRBD1 (6 bases). Germline V gives CDR1 MGHRA, CDR2 YSYEKL. The germline V and J ends were trimmed by 4 bases and 6 bases, with 15 bases remaining between them. The CDR3 is made up of 14 amino acids. CDR3 residues: CASSRIRDIPEAFF. CDR3 coding DNA: TGCGCCAGCAGCCGCATCCGGGACATCCCTGAAGCTTTCTTT.

The rearrangement uses TRBV5-5 and TRBJ1-6; maybe TRBD1 (5 bases). CDR3 length equals 16 residues. Trimming took 5 bases from V and 3 from J, leaving 15 bases between them. CDR1 is SGHKS, CDR2 YYEKEE, per germline (reference sequence). CDR3 in DNA: TGTGCCAGCAGTACGACAGCGCTCCTCTATAATTCACCCCTCCACTTT. It translates to CASSTTALLYNSPLHF.

The chain combines TRBV4-1 with TRBJ2-1; no definite D call. V gave up 0 bases and J gave up 6 bases, with 6 bases separating them. CDR3 length: 13 amino acids. The germline V gene has CDR1 MGHRA and CDR2 YSYEKL. Written as DNA, the CDR3 is TGCGCCAGCAGCCAAGAGGGGTTCAATGAGCAGTTCTTC. Amino acid sequence: CASSQEGFNEQFF.

The rearrangement uses TRBV27 and TRBJ2-7, with TRBD1 matching over 7 bases. The CDR3 loop spans 14 amino acids. The junction had 12 bases not matched to a gene; V was cut back by 6 bases and J by 7 bases. The germline CDR1 and CDR2 sequences are MNHEY and SMNVEV (reference sequence). The CDR3 here is CASRIQGRFGEQYF. Written as DNA, the CDR3 is TGTGCCAGCAGGATACAGGGGCGCTTTGGGGAGCAGTACTTC.

The chain is built from TRBV20-1 and TRBJ1-1, with D possibly being TRBD1 (5 bases). CDR1 and CDR2 from the germline V gene are DFQATT and SNEGSKA (reference sequence). This CDR3 comprises 13 residues. V was trimmed by 6 bases and J by 11 bases, leaving 22 bases between them. The CDR3 loop is CSAPGWGSNTAFF. The CDR3 nucleotides are TGCAGTGCACCTGGCTGGGGCAGTAACACCGCTTTCTTT.

This chain links TRBV7-2 with TRBJ1-2; 7 nucleotides align to TRBD1. The junction had 3 bases not matched to a gene; V was cut back by 1 base and J by 13 bases. The germline CDR1 and CDR2 sequences are SGHTA and FQGNSA. The CDR3 is 11 residues long. The CDR3 DNA reads TGTGCCAGCAGCTTAGGCAGGGGGGGCACCTTC. Translation gives CASSLGRGGTF.